One sample yielded the 25 T cell receptor beta chains listed below, sequenced in a study of shared clonotypes between healthy human individuals. The protocol was immunoSEQ multiplex PCR, while the TCRdb copy is restricted to in-frame clones and leaves out a portion. Of 95,000 to 120,000 clones listed, under 70% are singletons. Input material: memory CD8+ T cells sorted from blood. Regarding subset: CD45RO+ cells pooled with CCR7-negative TemRA cells. The receptors derive from a woman aged 25 to 39 in good health.

This clone was detected ten times or more. V and J are TRBV7-6 and TRBJ2-5, with TRBD2 identical over 7 bases. The DNA end favors TRBJ2-7, so the J call may be wrong. This CDR3 spans 16 amino acids. CDR1 is SGHVS and CDR2 is FNYEAQ in the germline V gene. CDR3 nucleotide sequence: TGTGCCAGCAGCTTACTTGCGGGAGTAGGGGTGGGCGAGCAGTACTTC. It yields the protein CASSLLAGVGVGEQYF.

This clone was counted ten times or more. The chain joins TRBV28 to TRBJ2-7; 10 bases are shared with TRBD2. Germline loops: CDR1 MDHEN, CDR2 SYDVKM. V was clipped by 4 bases and J by 5 bases; unmatched bases: 5. The CDR3 is 14 residues long. In nucleotides, the CDR3 is TGTGCCAGCAGTTACGGGACTAGCGTACACGAGCAGTACTTC. As protein: CASSYGTSVHEQYF.

This rearrangement joins TRBV2 to TRBJ1-1, with TRBD1 matching over 8 bases. The CDR3 spans 16 residues. CDR1 is SNHLY, CDR2 FYNNEI, per germline. The trim removed 3 bases at V and 0 bases at J, leaving 6 bases unmatched. The CDR3 region is CASSERQGNMNTEAFF. The CDR3 nucleotides read TGTGCCAGCAGTGAGAGACAGGGGAACATGAACACTGAAGCTTTCTTT. Full variable domain (rest looked up from reference TRBV2 and TRBJ1-1): EPEVTQTPSHQVTQMGQEVILRCVPISNHLYFYWYRQILGQKVEFLVSFYNNEISEKSEIFDDQFSVERPDGSNFTLKIRSTKLEDSAMYFCASSERQGNMNTEAFFGQGTRLTVV.

This clone was detected ten times or more. The chain uses TRBV2 and TRBJ2-7; 14 positions match TRBD2. Germline V CDR1 and CDR2: SNHLY, FYNNEI. The ends lost 6 bases at V and 5 bases at J; junction bases unmatched: 9. The CDR3 sequence is 16 residues long. DNA for the CDR3: TGTGCCAGCAGGCCAGGGACTAGCGGGAGTACACACGAGCAGTACTTC. Its translation is CASRPGTSGSTHEQYF.

V and J are TRBV2 and TRBJ1-1; D perhaps matches TRBD1 (6 bases). Trimming left V 4 bases short and J 0 bases short, with 9 bases between. The CDR3 totals 14 residues. Germline CDR1 SNHLY, CDR2 FYNNEI. The CDR3 region is CASSVKGVNTEAFF. The CDR3 coding sequence is TGTGCCAGCAGTGTTAAGGGGGTGAACACTGAAGCTTTCTTT.

The chain is built from TRBV4-1 and TRBJ1-4, with 7 positions matching TRBD1. Trimming took 9 bases from V and 8 from J; bases not matched to a gene: 12. There are 14 residues in the CDR3. Germline V gene data show CDR1 as MGHRA and CDR2 as YSYEKL. The CDR3 DNA reads as TGCGCCAGTTCTCTACAGGGGAAAGGGGAAAAACTGTTTTTT. Translated, it gives CASSLQGKGEKLFF.

This chain links TRBV5-4 with TRBJ2-7; the match to TRBD1 covers 7 bases. The CDR3 covers 15 residues. V was clipped by 3 bases and J by 4 bases; unmatched bases: 10. Germline V CDR1 and CDR2: SGHNT, YYREEE (reference sequence). DNA for the CDR3: TGTGCCAGCAGCTACCTGGGGGCCAGGGGGTACGAGCAGTACTTC. As protein: CASSYLGARGYEQYF.

V usage is TRBV2 and J usage is TRBJ2-7; the D gene is possibly TRBD2 (7 bases). With 5 bases removed from V and 7 bases from J, the gap between germline ends came to 21 bases. The CDR3 loop spans 15 amino acids. The V gene's germline CDR1 is SNHLY and CDR2 FYNNEI. DNA for the CDR3: TGTGCCAGCAGTCCCGTGGGGGGCGGGAGCTGGGAGCAGTACTTC. It translates to CASSPVGGGSWEQYF.

The V and J genes are TRBV19 and TRBJ2-2; 7 nucleotides match TRBD1. CDR3 size: 19 residues. Germline lookup yields CDR1 LNHDA and CDR2 SQIVND (reference sequence). J was trimmed by 2 bases and V by 1 base; bases with no gene match: 13. CDR3 nucleotide sequence: TGTGCCAGTAGTATAGGCCGGGACAGTGTCCTCCAAAACACCGGGGAGCTGTTTTTT. Translating it yields CASSIGRDSVLQNTGELFF.

The genes are TRBV29-1 and TRBJ2-7; D unclear. V was trimmed by 3 bases and J by 2 bases, leaving 14 bases between them. Germline loops: CDR1 SQVTM, CDR2 ANQGSEA. This CDR3 comprises 14 residues. The chain's CDR3 is CSVEAYDPTYEQYF. CDR3 bases: TGCAGCGTTGAGGCGTACGACCCAACCTACGAGCAGTACTTC.

This clone is a singleton in its sample. This rearrangement joins TRBV28 to TRBJ2-5; possibly TRBD1 for D (6 bases). The DNA end favors TRBJ2-7, so the J call may be wrong. The CDR3 sequence is 12 residues long. Germline loops: CDR1 MDHEN, CDR2 SYDVKM. CDR3 coding DNA: TGTGCCAGCAGTGAACAGGGCTACGAGCAGTACTTC. Its protein product is CASSEQGYEQYF.

This clone was recorded a few times. The chain links TRBV7-9 to TRBJ1-5, with D uncertain. Trimming removed 1 base at V and 5 bases at J, with 12 bases between. The CDR3 totals 15 residues. Germline loops: CDR1 SEHNR, CDR2 FQNEAQ (reference sequence). CDR3 DNA sequence: TGTGCCAGCAGCTTAGATACGTGGGGAGATCAGCCCCAGCATTTT. Protein: CASSLDTWGDQPQHF.

The chain employs TRBV11-2 and TRBJ1-2, with D maybe TRBD1 (5 bases). The V gene's germline CDR1 is SGHAT and CDR2 FQNNGV. CDR3 length: 14 residues. Trimming took off 6 bases at V and 8 bases at J, with 19 bases between the two ends. The CDR3 region is CASRPPGLGLGYTF. CDR3 sequence (DNA): TGTGCCAGCAGACCACCGGGACTCGGATTGGGCTACACCTTC.

In the case of this clone: The same CDR3 also results from other DNA sequences found in this sample. This chain links TRBV7-9 with TRBJ1-5; D call uncertain. The CDR3 is 12 amino acids. Trimming took 3 bases from V and 5 from J, leaving 5 bases between them. Germline values: CDR1 SEHNR, CDR2 FQNEAQ (reference sequence). The CDR3 loop is CASSFDDQPQHF. DNA for the CDR3: TGTGCCAGCAGCTTTGACGATCAGCCCCAGCATTTT.

The rearrangement joins TRBV4-1 to TRBJ2-7; 8 bases align to TRBD2. CDR1 MGHRA and CDR2 YSYEKL come from the germline V gene. CDR3 size: 17 residues. The V gene end was trimmed by 5 bases and the J gene end by 1 base; junction bases not matched to a gene: 13. The DNA for the CDR3 is TGCGCCAGCAGCGAAGGTGCGGGGGGAGGTCGGTCCTACGAGCAGTACTTC. It encodes CASSEGAGGGRSYEQYF.

This clone came up a few times. V gene TRBV27 combines with J gene TRBJ1-3, with D unclear. V shed 0 bases and J shed 3 bases, with 12 bases lying between them. Per germline, CDR1 MNHEY and CDR2 SMNVEV (reference sequence). This CDR3 has 16 residues. The CDR3: CASSLSGRPGGNTIYF. The CDR3 DNA reads as TGTGCCAGCAGTTTATCGGGCCGCCCAGGTGGAAACACCATATATTTT.

This clone was recorded a few times. The chain combines TRBV6-5 with TRBJ1-5; D is perhaps TRBD1 (5 bases). Per the germline V gene, CDR1 is MNHEY and CDR2 is SVGAGI. Trimming shortened V by 5 bases and J by 8 bases, and 19 bases separated the two germline ends. The CDR3 has 15 amino acids. The CDR3 region has the DNA TGTGCCAGCAGTCCCAGGCGGGGGACTTTAGAGCCCCAGCATTTT. Its protein is CASSPRRGTLEPQHF.

The chain has TRBV5-3 and TRBJ2-1; D unresolved. TRBV5-3 is given ORF status, its function remaining uncertain. The CDR3 extends over 15 amino acids. Trimming removed 1 base at V and 0 bases at J, with 8 bases between. Written as DNA, the CDR3 is TGTGCCAGAAGCTTGAGGCGGAGCTCCTACAATGAGCAGTTCTTC. As protein: CARSLRRSSYNEQFF.

J is TRBJ1-1 and V is TRBV6-1, with 9 bases lining up with TRBD1. Germline V gene data show CDR1 as MNHNS and CDR2 as SASEGT. Losses at the gene ends were 2 bases for V and 5 bases for J; bases not matched to a gene: 12. The CDR3 is made up of 17 amino acids. The CDR3 spells CASSEHRLQGAGTEAFF. In DNA form, the CDR3 reads TGTGCCAGCAGTGAACACCGGTTACAGGGGGCAGGGACTGAAGCTTTCTTT.

The rearrangement joins TRBV7-2 to TRBJ1-5; D gene unclear. The CDR3 has 13 amino acids. From germline, CDR1 is SGHTA and CDR2 FQGNSA. Trimming removed 2 bases at V and 4 bases at J, with 6 bases between. The CDR3 coding sequence is TGTGCCAGCAGCTTAACACAGAATCAGCCCCAGCATTTT. This gives the protein CASSLTQNQPQHF. The full variable domain, its missing parts supplied by reference TRBV7-2 and TRBJ1-5, is GAGVSQSPSNKVTEKGKDVELRCDPISGHTALYWYRQSLGQGLEFLIYFQGNSAPDKSGLPSDRFSAERTGGSVSTLTIQRTQQEDSAVYLCASSLTQNQPQHFGDGTRLSIL.

V usage is TRBV28 and J usage is TRBJ1-5; the D is unclear. The V and J ends lost 4 bases and 11 bases respectively, with 9 bases between them. CDR1 is MDHEN, CDR2 SYDVKM, per germline. This CDR3 region has 11 residues. CDR3 residues: CASSYNSAQHF. The CDR3, as DNA: TGTGCCAGCAGTTACAATAGTGCCCAGCATTTT.

This clone has ten or more counts. J is TRBJ1-1 and V is TRBV10-2, with a weak D call TRBD1 (5 bases). Germline V gene lookup returns CDR1 WSHSY and CDR2 SAAADI. The germline V and J ends were trimmed by 1 base and 0 bases, with 18 bases remaining between them. This CDR3 spans 18 amino acids. CDR3 amino acids: CASSELLGGDALNTEAFF. For the CDR3, the DNA is TGCGCCAGCAGTGAGTTGCTGGGGGGAGATGCACTGAACACTGAAGCTTTCTTT.

In DNA form, the CDR3 reads TGTGCCAGCAGCGAAAAATTGATCGGGGCAGCGACTAATGAAAAACTGTTTTTT. It translates to CASSEKLIGAATNEKLFF. The chain employs TRBV7-6 and TRBJ1-4; D might be TRBD1 (5 bases). V lost 5 bases and J lost 2, with 21 bases in between. The CDR3 consists of 18 residues. Germline-derived CDR1 and CDR2 are SGHVS and FNYEAQ.

This clone showed up just a few times. DNA of the CDR3: TGTGCCAGCAGCCAAGAAGCGGAGGGGGCACAGCCCCAGCATTTT. Translated, it gives CASSQEAEGAQPQHF. The rearrangement uses TRBV4-2 and TRBJ1-5; the match to TRBD1 covers 7 bases. CDR1 and CDR2 (germline): LGHNA, YNFKEQ. With V trimmed by 0 bases and J by 7 bases, 6 bases remained unmatched. The CDR3 loop spans 15 amino acids.

The chain recombines TRBV7-9 with TRBJ1-1, with D uncertain. Germline V lookup: CDR1 SEHNR, CDR2 FQNEAQ (reference sequence). The V and J ends lost 7 bases and 1 base respectively, with 13 bases between them. This CDR3 comprises 14 residues. The CDR3 loop is CASTTRRANTEAFF. As DNA, the CDR3 is TGTGCCAGCACCACTAGGAGGGCGAACACTGAAGCTTTCTTT.